This is a list of T cell receptor beta chains from one sample in a study of shared clonotypes between healthy human individuals. The repertoire was sequenced with immunoSEQ multiplex PCR; TCRdb's copy has only in-frame clones and lacks some. The sample lists around 2.1 million clones, about 92% seen once, with about 1.8% in the top ten. The material sequenced was naive CD8+ T cells from PBMCs. These receptors all come from a man aged 18 to 29 in good health. Some clones in this sample may be carry-over from other donors' samples. Both conserved end residues are part of each CDR3. D genes are given only for firm matches. Clone size is not always given. Where it is, it says once, few, many or a class for expanded clones.

V	J	D	size	DNA	CDR3
TRBV28	TRBJ1-1	-	once	TGTGCCAGCAGTTTAAAGGGGCGTGGGGGGCCGGGAACTGAAGCTTTCTTT	CASSLKGRGGPGTEAFF
TRBV18	TRBJ2-3	-	once	TGTGCCAGCTCGCCCTCTGAAGGACTCCTGAGCACAGATACGCAGTATTTT	CASSPSEGLLSTDTQYF
TRBV6-5	TRBJ1-4	TRBD1	-	TGTGCCAGCAGTCCGACAGGGGATCCTGGAAAACTGTTTTTT	CASSPTGDPGKLFF
TRBV18	TRBJ1-2	-	-	TGTGCCAGCTCACCACCGGGCCGGGTTCCCTATGGCTACACCTTC	CASSPPGRVPYGYTF
TRBV5-6	TRBJ2-7	-	-	TGTGCCAGCAGCTCTAGCTCCGGGCGGGAGCAGTACTTC	CASSSSSGREQYF
TRBV18	TRBJ2-1	-	-	TGTGCCAGCTCACCACCGCCCGGGACCGCACTACACAATGAGCAGTTCTTC	CASSPPPGTALHNEQFF
TRBV27	TRBJ2-3	-	-	TGTGCCAGCAGTTTATTACCATTATGGACAGATTACACAGATACGCAGTATTTT	CASSLLPLWTDYTDTQYF
TRBV6-5	TRBJ2-7	-	few	TGTGCCAGCACGTCGGGGACGTCCTACGAGCAGTACTTC	CASTSGTSYEQYF
TRBV19	TRBJ1-5	-	-	TGTGCCAGTAGTACCGCCTATTATAGCAATCAGCCCCAGCATTTT	CASSTAYYSNQPQHF
TRBV6-5	TRBJ1-1	TRBD1	-	TGTGCCAGCAGTGCAGGGGGCTGGGCTGAAGCTTTCTTT	CASSAGGWAEAFF
TRBV19	TRBJ2-6	-	-	TGTGCCAGTAGTATTGACCCCTCACGCCGCAGGGCTGAGGCCAACGTCCTGACTTTC	CASSIDPSRRRAEANVLTF
TRBV27	TRBJ2-7	-	-	TGTGCCAGCAGTTGGGTGGGGGAGCCCTACGAGCAGTACTTC	CASSWVGEPYEQYF
TRBV9	TRBJ2-7	TRBD2	-	TGTGCCAGCAGCGCAGGACTAGCGGGAGGGTACTACGAGCAGTACTTC	CASSAGLAGGYYEQYF
TRBV29-1	TRBJ2-7	-	-	TGCAGCGTTGAATCGGCAGGTCGCTCCTACGAGCAGTACTTC	CSVESAGRSYEQYF
TRBV4-1	TRBJ2-2	TRBD2	-	TGCGCCAGCAGCCCCGATAACGCGGGAGTTCTTGGCGGGGAGCTGTTTTTT	CASSPDNAGVLGGELFF
TRBV7-2	TRBJ1-1	-	-	TGTGCCAGCAGCTTAGTTGGCCTTAGCACGGGGGCTTTCTTT	CASSLVGLSTGAFF
TRBV27	TRBJ2-7	-	-	TGTGCCAGCAGTTTGGAAAGGTCCTACGAGCAGTACTTC	CASSLERSYEQYF
TRBV7-8	TRBJ1-1	-	-	TGTGCCAGCAGCTTAGGACCCATGAACACTGAAGCTTTCTTT	CASSLGPMNTEAFF
TRBV25-1	TRBJ1-1	-	-	TGTGCCAGCATCAATCAGAGGGACACTGAAGCTTTCTTT	CASINQRDTEAFF
TRBV28	TRBJ2-7	-	-	TGTGCCAGCAGTCCCTACCGGCTCTACGAGCAGTACTTC	CASSPYRLYEQYF
TRBV30	TRBJ2-1	-	-	TGTGCCTGGAGTGTAGATGCGGTCGATGAGCAGTTCTTC	CAWSVDAVDEQFF
TRBV7-3	TRBJ2-2	TRBD1	-	TGTGCCAGCAGCTTAACTTGGGGACAGGGGGACACCGGGGAGCTGTTTTTT	CASSLTWGQGDTGELFF
TRBV4-2	TRBJ2-1	-	-	TGTGCCAGCAGCCTCGGGACTCTTAATGAGCAGTTCTTC	CASSLGTLNEQFF